The subject of this entry is one T cell receptor (beta chain). The target of this receptor is not known. Base qualities are not recorded, but no much larger clone differs from it by a single base. One collaborating source in Seattle enrolled patients during active infection and followed them longitudinally through the course of disease. Collaborating institutions collected whole blood in K2EDTA tubes following their own protocols. For TCRbeta analysis, collaborator samples were shipped as frozen whole blood, as isolated PBMCs, or as DNA extracted from either sample type. TCRbeta CDR3 regions were amplified from genomic DNA by means of the immunoSEQ Assay, a bias-controlled multiplex PCR. Processing in the source paper ran as follows. Nucleated cell counts per sample were estimated from amplification of reference gene primers within the assay. Sequence reads were collapsed and filtered to measure the absolute abundance of every unique TCRbeta CDR3 rearrangement. For each sample, productive Simpson clonality was calculated as the square root of Simpson's diversity index across productive rearrangements. Imported from immuneACCESS, the table was reduced by TCRdb to in-frame sequences with V and J called. These copies leave out some clones; in studies compared against another copy, an unresolved V gene accounts for under half, and the cause of the remainder is not known. V and J calls and clone size are given by that table; D and trimming were obtained from the DNA. In this sample the table shows 200,000 to 300,000 clones, around 85% of which occur a single time. Of the sample, around 5.5% falls within the top ten clones.

The sample belongs to a study of blood T cell repertoires in COVID-19 (dated by TCRdb to the early 2020s). General notes on the study: Samples from collaborators originated in the United States, Italy and Spain and spanned both the acute and convalescent phases of COVID-19. The material from the prospective study consisted of cDNA or gDNA derived from T cells, B-cell-depleted T cells, or PBMCs. HLA class I and class II types, where available, came from metadata supplied by the sample provider rather than from assay-based typing. The samples were drawn from two sources: the first 160 participants of the ongoing ImmuneRACE study, and 1,000 to 1,500 subjects contributed by 6 global collaborators. The dataset comprised deeply sampled blood TCRbeta repertoires from subjects exposed to, actively infected with, or recovered from COVID-19. The repertoires were released in a freely available public database meant as a resource for research on the immune response to SARS-CoV-2. A de-identified subject ID, COVID-19 status, age in years and sex were almost always included in the sample metadata. Overall study outcomes, separate from this receptor: The amount of clinical and demographic metadata varied by source and participant and was provided uncurated.

From the cysteine through the phenylalanine, the CDR3 covers 14 amino acids. The retained sequence is limited to the CDR3, 42 bases, with the frame set at the first base. From V the trimming removes 4 bases and from J it removes 6 bases, while the gene matches leave 4 bases of the junction unaccounted for. In the germline V gene, CDR1 corresponds to SGHDT and CDR2 to YYEEEE. This chain joins TRBV5-6 to TRBJ1-4; TRBD1 lines up with 9 middle nucleotides. Sequencing used peripheral blood. This TCR was sampled from a man aged 45-60 years with COVID-19, enrolled during active disease. The CDR3 region reads CASSGGTGYEKLFF. In nucleotide form, the sequence is TGTGCCAGCAGCGGGGGGACAGGGTATGAAAAACTGTTTTTT.